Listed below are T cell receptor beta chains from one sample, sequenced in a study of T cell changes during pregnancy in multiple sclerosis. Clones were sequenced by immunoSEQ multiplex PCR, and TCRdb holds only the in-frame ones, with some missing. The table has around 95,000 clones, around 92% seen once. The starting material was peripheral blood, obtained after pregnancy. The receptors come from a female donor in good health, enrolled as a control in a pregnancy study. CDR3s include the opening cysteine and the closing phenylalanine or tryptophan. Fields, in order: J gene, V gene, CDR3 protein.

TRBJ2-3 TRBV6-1 CASSGSGLAGPTDTQYF
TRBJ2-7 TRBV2 CASSGPEGVAGVLYEQYF
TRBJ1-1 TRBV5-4 CASSLGGVMNTEAFF
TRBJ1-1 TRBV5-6 CASSHPMDTYEAFF
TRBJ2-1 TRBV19 CASSADRSSYNEQFF
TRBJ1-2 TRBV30 CAWRLRQPLSEGLRKRYTF
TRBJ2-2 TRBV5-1 CASTLIPRQLNTGELFF
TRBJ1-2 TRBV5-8 CASSPLGGPGYTF
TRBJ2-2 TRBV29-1 CSINSLVGSGELFF
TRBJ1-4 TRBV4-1 CASSRVGAKEKLFF
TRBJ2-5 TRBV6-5 CASSQASGETQYF
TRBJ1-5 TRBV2 CASSTRQGNQPQHF
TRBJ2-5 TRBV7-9 CASSPIGGGPGETQYF
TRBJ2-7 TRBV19 CASSRGWEEQYF
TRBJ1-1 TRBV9 CASSVRDTEAFF
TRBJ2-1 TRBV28 CASRVSGVVYNEQFF
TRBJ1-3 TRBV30 CAQQGTRNTIYF
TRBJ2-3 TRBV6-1 CASTFSSGLTDTQYF
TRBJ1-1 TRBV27 CASSSGTEAFF
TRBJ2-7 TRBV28 CATGRGGTYEQYF
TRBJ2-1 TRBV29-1 CSVGVAFEQFF
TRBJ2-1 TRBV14 CASSTRVRGDEQFF
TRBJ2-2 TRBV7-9 CASSRPTGGRGELFF
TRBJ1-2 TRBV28 CASSLSSQGTAGYTF
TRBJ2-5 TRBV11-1 CASSFKRVWVGETQYF
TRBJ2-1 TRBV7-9 CASSLVREGPYNEQFF
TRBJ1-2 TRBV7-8 CASSWTETDYGYTF
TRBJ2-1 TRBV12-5 CASGLAGMLRNEQFF
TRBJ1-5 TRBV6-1 CASRGRVNQPQHF
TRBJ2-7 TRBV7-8 CASLRGQGYEQYF
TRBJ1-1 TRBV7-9 CASSSGVYSTEAFF
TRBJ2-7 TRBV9 CASSVADGGDYEQYF
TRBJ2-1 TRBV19 CASSMRRGVSEQFF
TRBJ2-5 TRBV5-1 CASKIGTGEETQYF
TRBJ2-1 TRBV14 CASSQGSGGAGRPRYNEQFF
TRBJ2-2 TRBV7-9 CASSLDYGTGELFF
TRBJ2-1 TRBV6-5 CASSDPGQNNEQFF
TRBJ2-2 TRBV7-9 CASSLIGSQYPGELFF
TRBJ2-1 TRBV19 CASASGTYNEQFF
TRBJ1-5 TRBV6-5 CASSPRVRDNQPQHF
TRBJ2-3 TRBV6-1 CASSEGNSGGTDTQYF
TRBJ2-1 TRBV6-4 CASSVGLAANNEQFF
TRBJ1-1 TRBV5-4 CASSARTGLTEAFF
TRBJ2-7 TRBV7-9 CASSPRLAGAPWEQYF
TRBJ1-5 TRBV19 CASQSRTGNQPQHF
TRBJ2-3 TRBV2 CASSRDRATDTQYF
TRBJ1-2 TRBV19 CASSIVLGSGYGYTF
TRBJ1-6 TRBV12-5 CASGLRATRTLHF
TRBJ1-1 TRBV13 CASSKDRVGTEAFF